A single sample is the source of the 12 T cell receptor beta chains below, sequenced in a study of blood T cell repertoires in COVID-19. TCRdb's copy holds only in-frame clones and misses some; the assay was immunoSEQ multiplex PCR. Here the sample spans roughly 200,000 clones, approximately 90% being singletons. The sequencing input was peripheral blood. The receptors derive from a man in his forties with active or convalescent COVID-19.

The chain employs TRBV7-2 and TRBJ2-5, with 11 bases matching TRBD2. Per the germline V gene, CDR1 is SGHTA and CDR2 is FQGNSA. CDR3 length: 18 residues. V gave up 4 bases and J gave up 5 bases; unmatched junction bases: 15. CDR3 nucleotide sequence: TGTGCCAGCAGCTCCTATCCGAGACTAGCGGGACGGGGGGAGACCCAGTACTTC. This encodes CASSSYPRLAGRGETQYF.

This chain joins TRBV19 and TRBJ1-1, with D tentatively TRBD1 (6 bases). The CDR3 spans 14 residues. The V gene's germline CDR1 is LNHDA and CDR2 SQIVND (reference sequence). The V end was cut by 0 bases, the J end by 7 bases, with 12 bases between. The CDR3, as DNA: TGTGCCAGTAGTATAGATCGTCAGGGGTATGAAGCTTTCTTT. Its protein is CASSIDRQGYEAFF. Supplemented by reference TRBV19 and TRBJ1-1, the full variable domain reads DGGITQSPKYLFRKEGQNVTLSCEQNLNHDAMYWYRQDPGQGLRLIYYSQIVNDFQKGDIAEGYSVSREKKESFPLTVTSAQKNPTAFYLCASSIDRQGYEAFFGQGTRLTVV.

The chain combines TRBV4-1 with TRBJ1-1, with 7 bases fitting TRBD1. Germline CDR1 reads MGHRA; CDR2 reads YSYEKL. The CDR3 is made up of 16 amino acids. V lost 3 bases to trimming and J lost 5 bases; unmatched junction nucleotides: 12. CDR3 sequence reads: CASSHPLGQGGTEAFF. CDR3 coding DNA: TGCGCCAGCAGCCACCCCCTCGGGCAGGGGGGTACTGAAGCTTTCTTT.

V is TRBV30 and J is TRBJ1-2, with no clear D. The V gene's germline CDR1 is GTSNPN and CDR2 SVGIG (reference sequence). This CDR3 contains 14 residues. Trimming cost V 1 base and J 5 bases, with 14 bases left between them. CDR3 in DNA: TGTGCCTGGAGTGGGTCTATCGAGTCATATGGCTACACCTTC. This encodes CAWSGSIESYGYTF.

The chain links TRBV6-2 or TRBV6-3 to TRBJ1-3; D uncertain. The CDR3 consists of 14 residues. Trimming took off 2 bases at V and 0 bases at J, with 5 bases between the two ends. Per the germline V gene, CDR1 is MNHEY and CDR2 is SVGEGT. The CDR3 nucleotides are TGTGCCAGCAGTTACGTGCGCTCTGGAAACACCATATATTTT. Translated, it gives CASSYVRSGNTIYF.

J is TRBJ2-7 and V is TRBV29-1; 12 bases agree with TRBD2. J gave up 6 bases and V 2 bases, and 5 bases lay outside the gene matches. CDR3 length: 14 residues. The germline gives CDR1 SQVTM, CDR2 ANQGSEA. The CDR3 sequence is CSVETSGRPGEQYF. CDR3 DNA sequence: TGCAGCGTTGAAACTAGCGGGAGGCCTGGCGAGCAGTACTTC.

The chain links TRBV19 to TRBJ2-7, with 9 bases aligning to TRBD2. The CDR3 extends over 15 amino acids. With 5 bases clipped from V and 0 bases from J, the junction kept 5 bases outside the gene matches. Germline CDR1 is LNHDA and CDR2 is SQIVND (reference sequence). Here the CDR3 reads CASSDPGLASYEQYF. Here the CDR3 DNA reads TGTGCCAGTAGTGATCCGGGACTAGCCTCCTACGAGCAGTACTTC.

The count of this clone is one. The chain uses TRBV6-1 and TRBJ1-1; 8 positions agree with TRBD1. Germline assignment: CDR1 MNHNS and CDR2 SASEGT. The CDR3 spans 16 residues. The junction had 5 bases not matched to a gene; V was cut back by 1 base and J by 1 base. The CDR3: CASSEGYGQGNTEAFF. CDR3 in DNA: TGTGCCAGCAGTGAAGGGTACGGACAGGGGAACACTGAAGCTTTCTTT.

The chain links TRBV5-1 to TRBJ1-2, with 8 bases aligning to TRBD1. From germline, CDR1 is SGHRS and CDR2 YFSETQ. V shed 2 bases, J shed 3 bases, and the junction held 6 bases outside the gene matches. This CDR3 comprises 15 residues. CDR3 nucleotides: TGCGCCAGCAGCTTAACAGGGGGGTCGGACTATGGCTACACCTTC. As protein: CASSLTGGSDYGYTF.

The V and J genes are TRBV4-3 and TRBJ1-6, with a possible D match to TRBD1 (5 bases). The length of the CDR3 is 16 residues. With 1 base removed from V and 4 bases from J, the gap between germline ends came to 11 bases. Germline V gene sequence: CDR1 LGHNA, CDR2 YSLEER. DNA for the CDR3: TGCGCCAGCAGCCAAGTACCGGGACTATATAATTCACCCCTCCACTTT. It is translated as CASSQVPGLYNSPLHF.

This chain links TRBV5-1 with TRBJ1-5; no clear D gene. V lost 2 bases, J lost 3 bases, and 6 bases lay in between. The CDR3 loop spans 13 amino acids. The germline V gene has CDR1 SGHRS and CDR2 YFSETQ. The CDR3 loop is CASSLQSNQPQHF. The CDR3 DNA follows: TGCGCCAGCAGCTTACAGTCCAATCAGCCCCAGCATTTT.

The chain combines TRBV10-3 with TRBJ2-7; 9 positions agree with TRBD1. The CDR3 extends over 15 amino acids. Germline CDR1 reads ENHRY; CDR2 reads SYGVKD. J lost 2 bases, V lost 5 bases, and 7 bases had no gene match. The CDR3 nucleotides are TGTGCCATCAGTTCCGGGACAGGGTTGACCTACGAGCAGTACTTC. This sequence encodes CAISSGTGLTYEQYF.